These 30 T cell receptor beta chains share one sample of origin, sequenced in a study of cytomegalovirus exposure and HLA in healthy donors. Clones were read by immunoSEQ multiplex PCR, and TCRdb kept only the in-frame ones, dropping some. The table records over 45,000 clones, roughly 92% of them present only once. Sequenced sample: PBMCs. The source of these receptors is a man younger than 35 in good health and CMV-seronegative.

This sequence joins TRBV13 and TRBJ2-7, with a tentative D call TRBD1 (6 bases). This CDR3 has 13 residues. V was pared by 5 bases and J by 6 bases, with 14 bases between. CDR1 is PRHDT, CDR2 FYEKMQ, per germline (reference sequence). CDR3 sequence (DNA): TGTGCCAGCAGCCAGTCCAGGGGAACCGAGCAGTACTTC. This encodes CASSQSRGTEQYF.

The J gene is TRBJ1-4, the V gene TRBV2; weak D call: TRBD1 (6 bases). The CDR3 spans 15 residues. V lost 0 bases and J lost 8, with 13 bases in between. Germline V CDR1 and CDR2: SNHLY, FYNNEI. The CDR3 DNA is TGTGCCAGCAGTGAAGCGGGGGCCGGGGAGGAAAAACTGTTTTTT. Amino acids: CASSEAGAGEEKLFF.

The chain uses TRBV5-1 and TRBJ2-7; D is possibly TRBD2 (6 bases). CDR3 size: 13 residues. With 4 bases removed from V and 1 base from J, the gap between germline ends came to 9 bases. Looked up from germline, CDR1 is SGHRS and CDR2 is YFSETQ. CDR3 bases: TGCGCCAGCAGCAAGGGGAGGTCCTACGAGCAGTACTTC. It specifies CASSKGRSYEQYF.

The CDR3 coding sequence is TGCGCCAGCAGGAGGAGCTGGACCGAACTGACAGGGTTCAACAATGAGCAGTTCTTC. As protein: CASRRSWTELTGFNNEQFF. The chain carries TRBV23-1 and TRBJ2-1; TRBD1 matches 7 bases. TRBV23-1 is assigned to the ORF class and has an uncertain function. V was pared by 6 bases and J by 5 bases, with 22 bases of the junction left unmatched. The CDR3 has 19 residues.

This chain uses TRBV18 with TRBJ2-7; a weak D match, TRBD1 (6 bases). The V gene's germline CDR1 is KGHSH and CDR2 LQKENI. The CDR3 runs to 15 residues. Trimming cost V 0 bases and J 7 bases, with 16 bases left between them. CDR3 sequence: CASSPPTGPAGEQYF. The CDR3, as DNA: TGTGCCAGCTCACCACCTACAGGGCCGGCGGGTGAGCAGTACTTC.

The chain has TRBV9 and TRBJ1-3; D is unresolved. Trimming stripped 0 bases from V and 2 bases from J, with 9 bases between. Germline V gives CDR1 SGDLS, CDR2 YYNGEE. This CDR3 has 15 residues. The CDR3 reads CASSVDPETGNTIYF. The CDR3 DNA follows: TGTGCCAGCAGCGTAGACCCAGAAACTGGAAACACCATATATTTT. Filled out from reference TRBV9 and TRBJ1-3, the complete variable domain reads DSGVTQTPKHLITATGQRVTLRCSPRSGDLSVYWYQQSLDQGLQFLIQYYNGEERAKGNILERFSAQQFPDLHSELNLSSLELGDSALYFCASSVDPETGNTIYFGEGSWLTVV.

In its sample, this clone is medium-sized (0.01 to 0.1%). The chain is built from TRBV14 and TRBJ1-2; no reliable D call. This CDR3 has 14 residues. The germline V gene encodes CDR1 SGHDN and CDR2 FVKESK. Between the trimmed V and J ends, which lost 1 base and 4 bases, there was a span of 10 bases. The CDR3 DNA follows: TGTGCCAGCAGCCAAGCCTCCGCGGGCTATGGCTACACCTTC. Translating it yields CASSQASAGYGYTF.

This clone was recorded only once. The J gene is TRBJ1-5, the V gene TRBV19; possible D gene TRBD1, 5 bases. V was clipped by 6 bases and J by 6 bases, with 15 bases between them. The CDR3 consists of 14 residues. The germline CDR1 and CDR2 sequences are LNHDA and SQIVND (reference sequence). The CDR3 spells CASRPGLSFQPQHF. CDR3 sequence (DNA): TGTGCCAGTAGGCCGGGACTCTCGTTTCAGCCCCAGCATTTT.

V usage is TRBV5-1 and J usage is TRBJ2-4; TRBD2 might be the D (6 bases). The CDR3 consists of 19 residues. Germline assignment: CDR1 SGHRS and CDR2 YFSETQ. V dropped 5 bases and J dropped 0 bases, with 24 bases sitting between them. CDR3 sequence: CASSREAGSGALAKNIQYF. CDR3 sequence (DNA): TGCGCCAGCAGTCGGGAAGCGGGTAGCGGAGCCCTAGCCAAAAACATTCAGTACTTC.

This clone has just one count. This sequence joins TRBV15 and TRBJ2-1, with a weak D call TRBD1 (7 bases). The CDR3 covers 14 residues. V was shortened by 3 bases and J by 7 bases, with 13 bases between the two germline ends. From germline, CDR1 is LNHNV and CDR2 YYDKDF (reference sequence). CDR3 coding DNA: TGTGCCACCAGCAGGCGGGACAGTTTGAATGAGCAGTTCTTC. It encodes CATSRRDSLNEQFF.

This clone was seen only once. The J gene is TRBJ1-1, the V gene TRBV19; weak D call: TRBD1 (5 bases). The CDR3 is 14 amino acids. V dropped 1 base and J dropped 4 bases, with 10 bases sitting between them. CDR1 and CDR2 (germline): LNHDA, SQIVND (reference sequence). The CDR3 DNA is TGTGCCAGTAGTATAGTAGATGACAGCACTGAAGCTTTCTTT. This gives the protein CASSIVDDSTEAFF.

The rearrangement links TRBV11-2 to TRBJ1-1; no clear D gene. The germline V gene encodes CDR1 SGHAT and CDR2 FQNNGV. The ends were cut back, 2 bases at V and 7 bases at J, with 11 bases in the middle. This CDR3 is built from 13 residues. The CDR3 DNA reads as TGTGCCAGCAGCTTACGTTACCAGATTGAAGCTTTCTTT. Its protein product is CASSLRYQIEAFF.

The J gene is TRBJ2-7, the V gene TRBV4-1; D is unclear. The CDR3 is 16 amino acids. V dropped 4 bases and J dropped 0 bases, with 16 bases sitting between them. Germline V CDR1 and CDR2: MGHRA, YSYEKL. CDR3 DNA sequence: TGCGCCAGCAGCCCCTATGTCGGAGATAGCTCCTACGAGCAGTACTTC. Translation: CASSPYVGDSSYEQYF.

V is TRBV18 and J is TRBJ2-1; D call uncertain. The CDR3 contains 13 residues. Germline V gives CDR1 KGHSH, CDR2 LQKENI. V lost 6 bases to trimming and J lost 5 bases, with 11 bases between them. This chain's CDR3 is CASSPTRNNEQFF. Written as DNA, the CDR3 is TGTGCCAGCTCCCCTACTCGTAACAATGAGCAGTTCTTC. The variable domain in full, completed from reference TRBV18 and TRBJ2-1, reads NAGVMQNPRHLVRRRGQEARLRCSPMKGHSHVYWYRQLPEEGLKFMVYLQKENIIDESGMPKERFSAEFPKEGPSILRIQQVVRGDSAAYFCASSPTRNNEQFFGPGTRLTVL.

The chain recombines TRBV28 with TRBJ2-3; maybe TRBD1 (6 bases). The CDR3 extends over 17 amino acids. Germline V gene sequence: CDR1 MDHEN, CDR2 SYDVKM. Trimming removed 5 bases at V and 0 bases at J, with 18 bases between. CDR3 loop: CASSLTGTFGSTDTQYF. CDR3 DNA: TGTGCCAGCAGTCTCACCGGGACATTTGGTAGCACAGATACGCAGTATTTT.

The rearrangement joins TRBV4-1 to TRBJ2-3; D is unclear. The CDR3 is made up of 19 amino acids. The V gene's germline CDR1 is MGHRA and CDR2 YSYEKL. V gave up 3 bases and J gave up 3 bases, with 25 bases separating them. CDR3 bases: TGCGCCAGCAGCCAGACGCCCTTAGGAGCGAACCTAGGAACAGATACGCAGTATTTT. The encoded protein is CASSQTPLGANLGTDTQYF.

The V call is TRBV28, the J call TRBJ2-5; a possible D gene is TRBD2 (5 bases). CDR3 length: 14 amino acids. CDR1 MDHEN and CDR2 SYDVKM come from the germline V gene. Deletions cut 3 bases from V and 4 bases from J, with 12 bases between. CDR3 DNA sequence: TGTGCCAGCAGTTTTATCCGAAGCGGAGAGACCCAGTACTTC. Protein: CASSFIRSGETQYF.

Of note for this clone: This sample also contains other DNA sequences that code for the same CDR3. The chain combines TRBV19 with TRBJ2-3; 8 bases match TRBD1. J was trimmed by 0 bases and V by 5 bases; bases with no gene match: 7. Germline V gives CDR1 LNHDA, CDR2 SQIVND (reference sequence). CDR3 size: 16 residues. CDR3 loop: CASSSGQGASTDTQYF. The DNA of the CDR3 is TGTGCCAGTAGTTCTGGACAGGGCGCTAGCACAGATACGCAGTATTTT.

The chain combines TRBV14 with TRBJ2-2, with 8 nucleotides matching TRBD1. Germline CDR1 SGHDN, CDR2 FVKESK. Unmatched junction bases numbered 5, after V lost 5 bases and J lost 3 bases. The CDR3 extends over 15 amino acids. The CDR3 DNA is TGTGCCAGCAGCTCCTCGGACAGGGACACCGGGGAGCTGTTTTTT. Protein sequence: CASSSSDRDTGELFF. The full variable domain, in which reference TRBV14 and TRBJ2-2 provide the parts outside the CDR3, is EAGVTQFPSHSVIEKGQTVTLRCDPISGHDNLYWYRRVMGKEIKFLLHFVKESKQDESGMPNNRFLAERTGGTYSTLKVQPAELEDSGVYFCASSSSDRDTGELFFGEGSRLTVL.

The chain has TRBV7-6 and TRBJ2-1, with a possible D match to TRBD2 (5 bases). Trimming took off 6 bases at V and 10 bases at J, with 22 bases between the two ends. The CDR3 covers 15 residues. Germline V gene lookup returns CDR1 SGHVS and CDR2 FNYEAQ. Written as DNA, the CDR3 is TGTGCCAGCAGTTACGGCCGGGAATCTCTGGACGAGCAGTTCTTC. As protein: CASSYGRESLDEQFF.

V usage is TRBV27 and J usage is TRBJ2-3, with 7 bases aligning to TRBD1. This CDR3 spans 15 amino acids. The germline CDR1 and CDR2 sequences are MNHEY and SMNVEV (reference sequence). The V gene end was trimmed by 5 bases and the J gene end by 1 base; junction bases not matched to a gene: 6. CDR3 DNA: TGTGCCAGCAGTCCCCGAGACAGGGGCACAGATACGCAGTATTTT. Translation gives CASSPRDRGTDTQYF.

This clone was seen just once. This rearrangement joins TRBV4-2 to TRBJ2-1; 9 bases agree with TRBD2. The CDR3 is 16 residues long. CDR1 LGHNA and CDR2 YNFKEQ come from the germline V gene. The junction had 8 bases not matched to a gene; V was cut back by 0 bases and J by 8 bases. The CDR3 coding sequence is TGTGCCAGCAGCCAAGATTTGGCTAGCGGGGAGTATGAGCAGTTCTTC. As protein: CASSQDLASGEYEQFF.

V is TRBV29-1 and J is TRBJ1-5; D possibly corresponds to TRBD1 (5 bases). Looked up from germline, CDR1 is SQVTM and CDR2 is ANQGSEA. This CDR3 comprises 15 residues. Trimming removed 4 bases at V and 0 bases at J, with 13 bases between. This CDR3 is CSVAYTGDSNQPQHF. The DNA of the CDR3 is TGCAGCGTTGCGTACACAGGAGATAGCAATCAGCCCCAGCATTTT.

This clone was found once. The CDR3 DNA follows: TGTGCCAGCAGCCCACAGGGTCCCGGGGAGCTGTTTTTT. This codes for CASSPQGPGELFF. The V gene is TRBV9, the J gene TRBJ2-2; a weak D match, TRBD1 (6 bases). Per the germline V gene, CDR1 is SGDLS and CDR2 is YYNGEE. Trimming shortened V by 4 bases and J by 6 bases, and 10 bases separated the two germline ends. The CDR3 loop spans 13 amino acids.

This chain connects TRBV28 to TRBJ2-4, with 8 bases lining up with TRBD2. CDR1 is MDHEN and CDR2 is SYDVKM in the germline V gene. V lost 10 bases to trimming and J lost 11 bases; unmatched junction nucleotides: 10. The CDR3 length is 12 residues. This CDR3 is CATLAGRGFQYF. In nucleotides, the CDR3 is TGTGCCACCTTAGCGGGACGGGGTTTTCAGTACTTC.

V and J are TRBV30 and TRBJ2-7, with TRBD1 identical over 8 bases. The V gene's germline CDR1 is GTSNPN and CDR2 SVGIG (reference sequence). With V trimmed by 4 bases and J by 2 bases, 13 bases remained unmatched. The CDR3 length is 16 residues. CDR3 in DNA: TGTGCCTGGACGGAAAGGGACAGGCGAAAGCCCTACGAGCAGTACTTC. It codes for CAWTERDRRKPYEQYF.

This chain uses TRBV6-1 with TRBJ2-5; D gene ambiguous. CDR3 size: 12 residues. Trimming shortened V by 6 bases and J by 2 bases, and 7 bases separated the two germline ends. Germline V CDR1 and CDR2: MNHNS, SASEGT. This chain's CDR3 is CASSPTQETQYF. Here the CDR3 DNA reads TGTGCCAGCAGCCCAACACAAGAGACCCAGTACTTC.

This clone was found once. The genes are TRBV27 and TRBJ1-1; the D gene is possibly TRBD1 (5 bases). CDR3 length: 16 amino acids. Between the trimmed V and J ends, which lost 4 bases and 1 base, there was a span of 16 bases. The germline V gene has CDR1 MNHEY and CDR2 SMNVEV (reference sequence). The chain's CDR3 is CASSYQPGSSNTEAFF. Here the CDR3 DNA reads TGTGCCAGCAGTTACCAGCCAGGGTCTTCGAACACTGAAGCTTTCTTT.

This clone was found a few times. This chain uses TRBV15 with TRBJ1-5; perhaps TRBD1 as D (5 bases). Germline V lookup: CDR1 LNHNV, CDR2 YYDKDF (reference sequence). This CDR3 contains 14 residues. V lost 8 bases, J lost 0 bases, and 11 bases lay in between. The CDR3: CATHGGNSNQPQHF. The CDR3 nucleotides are TGTGCCACCCACGGGGGGAATAGCAATCAGCCCCAGCATTTT.

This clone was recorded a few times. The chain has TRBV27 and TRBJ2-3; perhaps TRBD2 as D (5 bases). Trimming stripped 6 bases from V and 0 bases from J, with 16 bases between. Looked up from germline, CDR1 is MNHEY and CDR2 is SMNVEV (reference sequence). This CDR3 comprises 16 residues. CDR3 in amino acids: CASRGWGDSSTDTQYF. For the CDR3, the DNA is TGTGCCAGCAGGGGCTGGGGAGATTCTAGCACAGATACGCAGTATTTT.